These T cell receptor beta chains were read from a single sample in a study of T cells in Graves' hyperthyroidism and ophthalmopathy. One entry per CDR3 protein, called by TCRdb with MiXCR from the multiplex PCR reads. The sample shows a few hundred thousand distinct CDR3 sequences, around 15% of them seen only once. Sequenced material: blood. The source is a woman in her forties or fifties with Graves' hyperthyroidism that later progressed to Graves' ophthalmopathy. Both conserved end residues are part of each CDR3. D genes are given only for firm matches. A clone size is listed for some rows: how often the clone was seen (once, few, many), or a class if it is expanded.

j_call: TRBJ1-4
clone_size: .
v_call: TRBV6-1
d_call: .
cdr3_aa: CASGRTTNEKLFF
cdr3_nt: TGTGCCAGTGGACGGACAACTAATGAAAAACTGTTTTTT

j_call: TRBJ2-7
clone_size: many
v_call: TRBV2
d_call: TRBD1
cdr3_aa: CASSEVGTGIEQYF
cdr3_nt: TGTGCCAGCAGTGAGGTCGGGACAGGGATCGAGCAGTACTTC

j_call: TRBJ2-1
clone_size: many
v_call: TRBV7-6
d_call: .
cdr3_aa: CASSPRGGRSSNEQFF
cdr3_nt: TGTGCCAGCAGCCCTAGGGGGGGGAGGTCCAGCAATGAGCAGTTCTTC

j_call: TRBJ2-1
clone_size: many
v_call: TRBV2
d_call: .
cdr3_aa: CASSGPGLAYNEQFF
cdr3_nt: TGTGCCAGCAGTGGCCCGGGACTGGCCTACAATGAGCAGTTCTTC

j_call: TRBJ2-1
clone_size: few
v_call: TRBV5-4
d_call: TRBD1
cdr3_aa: CASSLGPPGQGRNEQFF
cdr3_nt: TGTGCCAGCAGCTTGGGACCCCCGGGACAGGGGAGAAATGAGCAGTTCTTC

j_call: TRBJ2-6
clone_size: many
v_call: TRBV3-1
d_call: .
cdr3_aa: CASSPHPSPGANVLTF
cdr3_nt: TGTGCCAGCAGCCCACATCCCAGTCCTGGGGCCAACGTCCTGACTTTC

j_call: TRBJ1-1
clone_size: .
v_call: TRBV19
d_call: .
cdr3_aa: CASTRTVTMGTEAFF
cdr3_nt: TGTGCCAGTACTCGGACAGTGACAATGGGGACTGAAGCTTTCTTC

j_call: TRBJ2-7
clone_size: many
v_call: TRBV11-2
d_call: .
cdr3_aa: CASSHGTLSSYEQYF
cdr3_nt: TGTGCCAGCAGCCATGGGACTTTAAGCTCCTACGAGCAGTACTTC

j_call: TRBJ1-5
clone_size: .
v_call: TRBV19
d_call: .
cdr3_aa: CASTFKGNQPQHF
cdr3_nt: TGTGCCAGTACATTCAAAGGAAATCAGCCCCAGCATTTT

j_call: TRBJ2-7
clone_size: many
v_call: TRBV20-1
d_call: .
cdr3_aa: CSAEQGASGSHEQYF
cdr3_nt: TGCAGTGCCGAACAGGGGGCTAGCGGGAGCCACGAGCAGTACTTC

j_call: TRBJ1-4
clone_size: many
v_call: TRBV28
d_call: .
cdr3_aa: CASSSGGFATNEKLFF
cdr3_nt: TGTGCCAGCAGTTCTGGGGGGTTTGCAACTAATGAAAAACTGTTTTTT

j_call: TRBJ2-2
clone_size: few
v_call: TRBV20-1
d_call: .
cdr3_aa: CSAKAQGNTGELFF
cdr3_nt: TGCAGTGCTAAGGCGCAGGGGAACACCGGGGAGCTGTTTTTT

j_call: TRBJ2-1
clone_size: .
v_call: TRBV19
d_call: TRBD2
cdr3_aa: CASSTSGSGNNEQFF
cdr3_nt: TGTGCCAGTAGTACCAGCGGGAGCGGTAACAATGAGCAGTTCTTC

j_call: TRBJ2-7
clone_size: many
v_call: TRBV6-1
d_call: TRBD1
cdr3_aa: CASSAGTGSPEQYF
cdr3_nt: TGTGCCAGCAGCGCAGGGACAGGGAGTCCCGAGCAGTACTTC

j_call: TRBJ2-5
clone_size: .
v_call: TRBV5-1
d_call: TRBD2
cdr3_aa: CASSTGLAGVLTQYF
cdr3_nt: TGCGCCAGCAGCACCGGACTAGCGGGAGTCTTGACCCAGTACTTC

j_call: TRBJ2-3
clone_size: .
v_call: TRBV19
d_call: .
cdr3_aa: CASSMMNKYADTQYF
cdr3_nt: TGTGCCAGTAGTATGATGAACAAATACGCAGATACGCAGTATTTT

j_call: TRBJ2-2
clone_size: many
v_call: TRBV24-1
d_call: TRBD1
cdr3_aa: CATSDPGQGSTGELFF
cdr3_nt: TGTGCCACCAGTGATCCGGGACAGGGATCTACCGGGGAGCTGTTTTTT

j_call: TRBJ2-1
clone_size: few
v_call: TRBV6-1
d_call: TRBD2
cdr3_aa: CASSTSGTYNEQFF
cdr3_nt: TGTGCCAGCAGTACTAGCGGCACCTACAATGAGCAGTTCTTC

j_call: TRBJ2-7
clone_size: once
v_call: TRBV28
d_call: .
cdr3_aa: CASSPLGGRESYEQYF
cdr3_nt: TGTGCCAGCAGTCCCCTGGGGGGGCGGGAGTCCTACGAGCAGTACTTC

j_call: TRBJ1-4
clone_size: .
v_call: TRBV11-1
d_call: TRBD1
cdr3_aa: CASSLPGQGYEKLFF
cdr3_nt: TGTGCCAGCAGCTTGCCCGGACAGGGATATGAAAAACTGTTTTTT

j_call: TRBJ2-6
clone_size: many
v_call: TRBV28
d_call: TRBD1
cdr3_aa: CATKGDRGRTGANVLTF
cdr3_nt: TGTGCCACCAAGGGGGACAGGGGTCGTACTGGGGCCAACGTCCTGACTTTC

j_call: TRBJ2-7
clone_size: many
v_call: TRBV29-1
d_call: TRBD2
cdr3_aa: CSVEEAGVFPYEQYF
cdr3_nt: TGCAGCGTTGAGGAAGCGGGAGTGTTCCCCTACGAGCAGTACTTC

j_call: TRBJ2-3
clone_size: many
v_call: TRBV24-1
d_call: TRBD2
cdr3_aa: CATSVGTSAQYF
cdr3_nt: TGTGCCACCAGTGTTGGGACTAGCGCGCAGTATTTT

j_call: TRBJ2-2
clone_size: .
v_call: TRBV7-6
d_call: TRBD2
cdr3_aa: CASSLSAGAVTGELFF
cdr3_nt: TGTGCCAGCAGCCTCTCAGCGGGGGCCGTAACCGGGGAGCTGTTTTTT

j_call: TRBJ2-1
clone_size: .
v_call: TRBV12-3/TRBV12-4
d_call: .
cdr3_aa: CASSLLRSGQHNEQFF
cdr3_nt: TGTGCCAGCAGTTTACTTAGGAGCGGGCAGCACAATGAGCAGTTCTTC

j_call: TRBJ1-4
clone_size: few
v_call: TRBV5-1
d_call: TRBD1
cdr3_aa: CASSLQGTGSEKLFF
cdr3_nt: TGCGCCAGCAGCTTGCAAGGGACAGGGTCGGAAAAACTGTTTTTT

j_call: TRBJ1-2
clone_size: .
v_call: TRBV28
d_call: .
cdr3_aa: CASSPNSGASFYGYTF
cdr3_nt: TGTGCCAGCAGTCCCAATTCCGGGGCTTCCTTCTATGGCTACACCTTC

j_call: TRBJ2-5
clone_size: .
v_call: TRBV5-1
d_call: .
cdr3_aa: CASSPVGQETQYF
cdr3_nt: TGCGCCAGCAGCCCTGTTGGACAAGAGACCCAGTACTTC

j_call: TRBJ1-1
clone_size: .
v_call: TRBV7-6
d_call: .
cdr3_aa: CASSIIQGWITEAFF
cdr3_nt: TGTGCCAGCAGCATCATACAGGGTTGGATCACTGAAGCTTTCTTT

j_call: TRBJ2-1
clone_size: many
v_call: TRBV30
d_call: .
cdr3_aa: CAWREGSSFSYNEQFF
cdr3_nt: TGTGCCTGGAGAGAGGGCAGCTCATTCTCCTACAATGAGCAGTTCTTC

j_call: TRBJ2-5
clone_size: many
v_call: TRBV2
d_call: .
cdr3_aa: CAHKMEQETQYF
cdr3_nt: TGTGCCCACAAAATGGAACAAGAGACCCAGTACTTC

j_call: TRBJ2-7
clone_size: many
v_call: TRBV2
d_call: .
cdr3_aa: CASSEPVSYEQYF
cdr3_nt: TGTGCCAGCAGTGAGCCAGTCTCCTACGAGCAGTACTTC

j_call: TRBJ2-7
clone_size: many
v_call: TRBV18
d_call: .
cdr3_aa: CASSPTQSYEQYF
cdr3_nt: TGTGCCAGCTCACCTACCCAGTCCTACGAGCAGTACTTC

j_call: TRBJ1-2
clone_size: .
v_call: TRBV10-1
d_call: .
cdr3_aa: CASFDKAVTLGYTF
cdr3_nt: TGCGCCAGCTTTGATAAGGCGGTAACTTTAGGCTACACCTTC

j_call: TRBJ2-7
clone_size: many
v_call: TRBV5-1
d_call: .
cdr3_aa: CASSPTGTTLVEQYF
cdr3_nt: TGCGCCAGCAGCCCCACCGGGACAACCCTCGTCGAGCAGTACTTC